Sequencing of this TCR beta chain was carried out in a study of cytomegalovirus exposure and HLA in healthy donors. CDR3 length: 19 amino acids. V was clipped by 3 bases and J by 2 bases; unmatched bases: 12. Germline CDR1 and CDR2: ENHRY and SYGVKD. It was with 60 Vbeta and 13 Jbeta primers that the PCR ran. Sequencing was performed with immunoSEQ multiplex PCR; in TCRdb, only in-frame clones are kept and a portion is missing. The sample lists about 170,000 clones; about 80% were seen once. The chain employs TRBV10-3 and TRBJ2-3; 12 bases fit TRBD2. This clonotype originated in a woman between 25 and 40 years old in good health and CMV-seropositive. Material: PBMCs. This CDR3 reads CAISEGPGLAGTLTDTQYF. The CDR3 DNA follows: TGTGCCATCAGTGAAGGTCCGGGACTAGCGGGTACCCTCACAGATACGCAGTATTTT.